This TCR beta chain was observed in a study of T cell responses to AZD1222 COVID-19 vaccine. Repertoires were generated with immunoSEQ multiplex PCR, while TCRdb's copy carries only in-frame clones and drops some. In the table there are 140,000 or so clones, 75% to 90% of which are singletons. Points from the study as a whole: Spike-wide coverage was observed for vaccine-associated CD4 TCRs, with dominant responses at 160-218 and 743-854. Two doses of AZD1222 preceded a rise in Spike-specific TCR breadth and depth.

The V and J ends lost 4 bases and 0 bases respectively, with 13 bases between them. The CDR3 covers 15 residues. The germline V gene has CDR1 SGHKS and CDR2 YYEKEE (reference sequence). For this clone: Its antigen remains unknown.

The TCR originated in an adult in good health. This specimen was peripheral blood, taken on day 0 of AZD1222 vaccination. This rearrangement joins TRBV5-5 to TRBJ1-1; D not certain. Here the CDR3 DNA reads TGTGCCAGCAGCCCCCGGTTGGGGATGAACACTGAAGCTTTCTTT. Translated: CASSPRLGMNTEAFF.